The 19 T cell receptor beta chains in this list originate from one sample, sequenced in a study of T cells in women clearing cervical HPV infection. Method: immunoSEQ multiplex PCR; TCRdb's copy keeps in-frame clones and lacks some. The listing records about 30,000 clones. The sample comprised blood buffy coat. All receptors come from a woman between 18 and 70 years old with a cervical HPV16 infection that either progressed to CIN3+ or cleared (not recorded which).

For this clone: The read finishes 3 residues shy of the CDR3 end, and the germline J gene is used to complete it. The V and J genes are TRBV20-1 and TRBJ1-6, with D hard to call. V was clipped by 0 bases and J by 0 bases, with 12 bases between them. In germline, CDR1 is DFQATT, CDR2 SNEGSKA (reference sequence). The CDR3 is 17 residues long. CDR3 loop: CSARDPPAGSYNSPLHF. The covered CDR3 bases are TGCAGTGCTAGAGATCCCCCCGCCGGCTCCTATAATTCACCC.

CDR3 loop: CASSISGAVTEAFF. The sequenced part of the CDR3 DNA is TGTGCCAGTAGTATTTCAGGGGCGGTCACTGAA. This sequence joins TRBV19 and TRBJ1-1; a possible D gene is TRBD1 (6 bases). The CDR3 is cut off 3 residues early in the read; its end comes from the germline J gene. The CDR3 runs to 14 residues. Germline-derived CDR1 and CDR2 are LNHDA and SQIVND (reference sequence). V lost 3 bases, J lost 4 bases, and 12 bases lay in between.

CDR3 loop: CASSLEAGESYEQYF. Incomplete CDR3 DNA: TGTGCCAGCAGCTTAGAGGCAGGGGAGTCCTACGAG. The rearrangement links TRBV11-2 to TRBJ2-7; the D gene is possibly TRBD1 (6 bases). The read terminates 3 residues before the CDR3 end, so the remaining end is supplied by the germline J gene. The CDR3 is made up of 15 amino acids. The germline gives CDR1 SGHAT, CDR2 FQNNGV. The germline V and J ends were trimmed by 0 bases and 1 base, with 10 bases remaining between them. The variable domain in full, with the rest retrieved from reference TRBV11-2 and TRBJ2-7, is EAGVAQSPRYKIIEKRQSVAFWCNPISGHATLYWYQQILGQGPKLLIQFQNNGVVDDSQLPKDRFSAERLKGVDSTLKIQPAKLEDSAVYLCASSLEAGESYEQYFGPGTRLTVT.

Notes on this clone: The read ends 3 residues early relative to the CDR3; the germline J gene fills the gap. The chain recombines TRBV30 with TRBJ2-5; 9 nucleotides align to TRBD2. V was clipped by 4 bases and J by 2 bases; unmatched bases: 11. Germline CDR1 and CDR2: GTSNPN and SVGIG (reference sequence). The CDR3 totals 16 residues. The sequenced CDR3 bases are TGTGCCTGGACCCACGCGGCGGGAGGGCCACAAGAGACC. As protein: CAWTHAAGGPQET. The entire CDR3 protein is CAWTHAAGGPQETQYF.

As for this clone: Read data end 3 residues before the CDR3 end; the end is taken from the germline J gene. This chain joins TRBV18 and TRBJ1-2; 8 bases are shared with TRBD1. The CDR3 length is 13 residues. The germline CDR1 and CDR2 sequences are KGHSH and LQKENI. After removal of 2 bases from V and 4 bases from J, the junction contained 0 bases not matched to a gene. The CDR3 region is CASSPGQGYGYTF. The sequenced CDR3 bases are TGTGCCAGCTCACCAGGACAGGGCTATGGC.

In the case of this clone: The missing CDR3 end, 3 residues past where the read stops, is filled in from the germline J gene. The gene calls are TRBV5-4 and TRBJ1-2, with TRBD1 matching over 10 bases. V gave up 8 bases and J gave up 1 base; unmatched junction bases: 8. The CDR3 covers 15 residues. Germline V gene lookup returns CDR1 SGHNT and CDR2 YYREEE (reference sequence). The CDR3 here is CASNWGTGVNYGYTF. Incomplete CDR3 DNA: TGTGCCAGTAATTGGGGGACAGGGGTTAACTATGGC.

With respect to this clone: The read stops 3 residues short of the end of the CDR3; the missing end is completed from the germline J gene. The chain joins TRBV5-6 to TRBJ1-4; D call uncertain. Germline CDR1 SGHDT, CDR2 YYEEEE. The germline V and J ends were trimmed by 0 bases and 8 bases, with 11 bases remaining between them. CDR3 length equals 14 residues. The CDR3 loop is CASSLGEGLEKLFF. The sequenced CDR3 bases are TGTGCCAGCAGCTTGGGCGAGGGCCTAGAAAAA.

About this clone itself: Sequencing ends 3 residues short of the CDR3 end; the germline J gene provides the rest. V gene TRBV7-2 combines with J gene TRBJ1-1; 7 bases match TRBD1. Unmatched junction bases numbered 10, after V lost 5 bases and J lost 4 bases. The CDR3 length is 15 residues. Germline V gene lookup returns CDR1 SGHTA and CDR2 FQGNSA. CDR3 DNA (partial): TGTGCCAGCAGCCTAGGGGGCATCGCCTCCACTGAA. Its translation: CASSLGGIASTE. The complete CDR3 protein is CASSLGGIASTEAFF.

The sequenced part of the CDR3 DNA is TGCAGTGCTAGTCCATACAGGTACAATCAGCCC. Protein product: CSASPYRYNQP. The entire CDR3 protein reads CSASPYRYNQPQHF. The V call is TRBV20-1, the J call TRBJ1-5; D perhaps matches TRBD1 (5 bases). The CDR3 end is not reached by the read, which stops 3 residues before it; the germline J gene fills it in. CDR1 and CDR2 (germline): DFQATT, SNEGSKA (reference sequence). V lost 3 bases, J lost 3 bases, and 12 bases lay in between. The CDR3 has 14 residues.

A note on this clone: The sequenced fragment ends 3 residues before the CDR3 boundary, so the rest is inferred from the germline J gene. The rearrangement links TRBV10-3 to TRBJ1-1; no firm D call. The CDR3 contains 16 residues. The V gene's germline CDR1 is ENHRY and CDR2 SYGVKD. V was cut by 1 base and J by 1 base, with 13 bases left in between. The CDR3 bases that were read are TGTGCCATCAGTGAGTTATTGCAAAGTAGGAACACTGAA. It translates to CAISELLQSRNTE. In full, the CDR3 reads CAISELLQSRNTEAFF.

In regard to this clone: The sequenced fragment ends 3 residues before the CDR3 boundary, so the rest is inferred from the germline J gene. This sequence joins TRBV10-3 and TRBJ2-7, with 11 bases fitting TRBD2. CDR1 is ENHRY and CDR2 is SYGVKD in the germline V gene. The CDR3 covers 13 residues. V was clipped by 10 bases and J by 3 bases; unmatched bases: 5. The part of the CDR3 DNA that was read is TGTGCCACCGAAACTAGCGGGAGCTACGAG. Protein sequence: CATETSGSYE. The full CDR3 protein reads CATETSGSYEQYF.

About this clone itself: The read falls 3 residues short of the CDR3 end, and the missing part is taken from the germline J gene. J is TRBJ2-1 and V is TRBV9; no firm D call. The CDR3 has 15 residues. Trimming took 1 base from V and 5 from J, leaving 13 bases between them. Looked up from germline, CDR1 is SGDLS and CDR2 is YYNGEE. The sequenced part of the CDR3 DNA is TGTGCCAGCAGCGTACTAGTATCCGAGAACAATGAG. It specifies CASSVLVSENNE. The complete CDR3 sequence is CASSVLVSENNEQFF.

Note on this clone: The missing CDR3 end, 3 residues past where the read stops, is filled in from the germline J gene. This chain connects TRBV2 to TRBJ1-1; D possibly corresponds to TRBD1 (5 bases). V lost 8 bases and J lost 0, with 16 bases in between. This CDR3 has 15 amino acids. Germline CDR1 reads SNHLY; CDR2 reads FYNNEI. CDR3 in amino acids: CASGGGVGLNTEAFF. Partial CDR3 DNA: TGTGCCAGCGGGGGGGGAGTCGGGCTGAACACTGAA.

A remark on this clone: The CDR3 end falls 3 residues outside the read, so it is completed with the germline J gene. This chain uses TRBV9 with TRBJ2-2; tentatively, D is TRBD1 (5 bases). CDR3 length: 13 amino acids. Germline values: CDR1 SGDLS, CDR2 YYNGEE. V dropped 5 bases and J dropped 5 bases, with 10 bases sitting between them. The sequenced CDR3 bases are TGTGCCAGCAGTTCGACAGTGACCGGGGAG. Translating it yields CASSSTVTGE. The full CDR3 sequence reads CASSSTVTGELFF.

This CDR3 reads CASSLADRLTNEKLFF. The DNA read from the CDR3 is TGTGCCAGCAGCTTAGCAGACAGGTTAACTAATGAAAAA. This chain uses TRBV7-2 with TRBJ1-4; D may be TRBD1 (6 bases). The missing CDR3 end, 3 residues past where the read stops, is filled in from the germline J gene. The CDR3 has 16 amino acids. The germline V gene encodes CDR1 SGHTA and CDR2 FQGNSA. The V end was cut by 0 bases, the J end by 1 base, with 9 bases between.

Concerning this clone: Germline and junction disagree at one end, which may indicate a read error. From the germline J gene comes the end of the CDR3, since the read stops 3 residues before it. The V call is TRBV5-6, the J call TRBJ2-7; tentatively, D is TRBD1 (5 bases). Germline-derived CDR1 and CDR2 are SGHDT and YYEEEE. This CDR3 comprises 13 residues. CDR3 sequence reads: CASSWGTSSEQYF. CDR3 bases read: TGTGCCAGCAGCTGGGGCACCTCCTCCGAG.

Comment on this clone: The CDR3 end is not reached by the read, which stops 3 residues before it; the germline J gene fills it in. The chain links TRBV6-2 or TRBV6-3 to TRBJ1-4, with 9 nucleotides matching TRBD1. V lost 6 bases to trimming and J lost 8 bases; unmatched junction nucleotides: 7. Per germline, CDR1 MNHEY and CDR2 SVGEGT. This CDR3 region has 14 residues. The DNA read from the CDR3 is TGTGCCAGCAGCCGGGACAGGGAGAGCGAAAAA. The encoded protein is CASSRDRESEK. The whole CDR3 region reads CASSRDRESEKLFF.

By frequency, this clone is medium-sized. The CDR3 is cut off 3 residues early in the read; its end comes from the germline J gene. The V gene is TRBV19, the J gene TRBJ2-3; 12 positions match TRBD2. V shed 3 bases and J 6 bases; nucleotides not matched to a gene: 7. Germline lookup yields CDR1 LNHDA and CDR2 SQIVND (reference sequence). The CDR3 is 16 amino acids. The sequenced part of the CDR3 DNA is TGTGCCAGTAGTATTTTTACTAGCGGGAGGAGCGATACG. Translation: CASSIFTSGRSDT. The complete CDR3 protein is CASSIFTSGRSDTQYF.

In the case of this clone: The read halts 3 residues ahead of the CDR3 end, with the missing end drawn from the germline J gene. The chain combines TRBV19 with TRBJ1-5; 7 bases are shared with TRBD1. Germline V gene lookup returns CDR1 LNHDA and CDR2 SQIVND (reference sequence). Losses at the gene ends were 2 bases for V and 4 bases for J; bases not matched to a gene: 5. CDR3 size: 15 residues. The part of the CDR3 DNA that was read is TGTGCCAGTAGTATACTGGGACAGTTAAATCAGCCC. It specifies CASSILGQLNQP. The entire CDR3 protein is CASSILGQLNQPQHF. The full variable domain, rest sourced from reference TRBV19 and TRBJ1-5, is DGGITQSPKYLFRKEGQNVTLSCEQNLNHDAMYWYRQDPGQGLRLIYYSQIVNDFQKGDIAEGYSVSREKKESFPLTVTSAQKNPTAFYLCASSILGQLNQPQHFGDGTRLSIL.